This TCR beta chain was obtained from a study of CD8+CD57+ T cells in acquired aplastic anemia. As concerns this clonotype: A junction boundary mismatches the germline segment, possibly from a read error.

Profiles of TCR beta VDJ and CDR3 were generated from a genomic DNA template. TCRdb analysed the reads with MiXCR anew, one entry per CDR3 protein. Among around 190,000 distinct CDR3 sequences listed, about half were seen once. An expansion of CD8+CD57+ cells by flow cytometry had been shown in patients chosen for sequencing. There were no patients without severe acquired aplastic anemia. The sequenced sample consisted of sorted CD4+, CD8+, or CD8+CD57+ T cells (not recorded which) from PBMCs. The sequence came from a human donor with aplastic anemia.

CDR3 sequence (DNA): TGTGCCAGCAGTTACAATGGGGGGAGTGAAAAACTGTTTTTT. Translating it yields CASSYNGGSEKLFF. This rearrangement joins TRBV10-3 to TRBJ1-4; D possibly corresponds to TRBD1 (5 bases). The CDR3 has 14 residues. Germline V gene lookup returns CDR1 ENHRY and CDR2 SYGVKD.